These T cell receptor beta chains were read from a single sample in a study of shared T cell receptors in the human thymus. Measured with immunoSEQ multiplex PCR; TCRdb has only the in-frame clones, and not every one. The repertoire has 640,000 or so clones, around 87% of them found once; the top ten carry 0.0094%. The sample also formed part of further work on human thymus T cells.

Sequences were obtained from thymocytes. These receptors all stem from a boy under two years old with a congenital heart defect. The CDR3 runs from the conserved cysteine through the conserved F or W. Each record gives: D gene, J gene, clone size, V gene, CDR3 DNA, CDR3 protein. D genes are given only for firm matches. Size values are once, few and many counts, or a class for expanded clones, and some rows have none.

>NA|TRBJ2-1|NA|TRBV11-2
TGTGCCAGCAGCTTCCGACGGGACTCCTACAATGAGCAGTTCTTC
CASSFRRDSYNEQFF
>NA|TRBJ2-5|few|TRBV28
TGTGCCAGCAGTTTATTGGTGGGGGGAGAGACCCAGTACTTC
CASSLLVGGETQYF
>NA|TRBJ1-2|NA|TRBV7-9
TGTGCCAGCAGCCCCTGTCTGACGAGGGAGTATGGCTACACCTTC
CASSPCLTREYGYTF
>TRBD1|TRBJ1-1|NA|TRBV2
TGTGCCAGCAGTGCCGGGACAGGTTCAAGTGAAGCTTTCTTT
CASSAGTGSSEAFF
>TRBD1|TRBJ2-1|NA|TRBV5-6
TGTGCCAGCAGCCCACCGACAGGGGGCGGCGAAAATGAGCAGTTCTTC
CASSPPTGGGENEQFF
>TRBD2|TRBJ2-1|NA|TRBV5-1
TGCGCCAGCAGCCCTGGGACTAGCGGGAGGAATGAGCAGTTCTTC
CASSPGTSGRNEQFF
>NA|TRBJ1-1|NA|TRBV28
TGTGCCAGCAGTCTCCGACAGGTAGGGCTGAGCAGGACTGAAGCTTTCTTT
CASSLRQVGLSRTEAFF
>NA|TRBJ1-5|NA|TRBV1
TGCACCAGCAGCCAAAGTAACAGGGTTAGCAATCAGCCCCAGCATTTT
CTSSQSNRVSNQPQHF
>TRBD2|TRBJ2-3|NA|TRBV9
TGTGCCAGCAGCGTGGGGAAGCGGGGGGGCGGAGATACGCAGTATTTT
CASSVGKRGGGDTQYF
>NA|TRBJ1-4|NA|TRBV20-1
TGCAGTGCCCAGTTAAATGAAAAACTGTTTTTT
CSAQLNEKLFF